A single T cell receptor beta chain is shown here with its context. Its binding antigen is unknown. Per-nucleotide qualities are absent, and no much larger clonotype sits a single base away. The source of the sample is a study of control samples from healthy donors and cancer patients (dated by TCRdb to 2020 to 2022). Library preparation used the immunoSEQ multiplex PCR assay. Held by TCRdb, this immuneACCESS table contains in-frame sequences only and omits some clones. Under half of the omission traces to an unresolved V gene where checked; the cause of the rest is unknown. The sample data list 90,000 to 150,000 clones, and about 86% of these were observed just once. The ten largest clonotypes hold 9.5% to 13% of the sample. Trimming takes 0 bases from V and 0 bases from J, and the germline ends sit 9 bases apart. CDR1 and CDR2, per the germline V gene, are SNHLY and FYNNEI. The cysteine opens and the phenylalanine closes a CDR3 of 16 amino acids. Left in the record is the CDR3 DNA by itself, 48 bases read in frame from the first base.

Sequencing used blood. The rearranged chain carries TRBV2 and TRBJ1-5, with TRBD1 tentatively as D gene (5 bases match). The source is a man aged 25 to 45 in good health. The sequence in DNA is TGTGCCAGCAGTGAAGCGCTTAGGGGTAGCAATCAGCCCCAGCATTTT. This yields the protein CASSEALRGSNQPQHF.